Presented here are 9 T cell receptor beta chains from one specimen sequenced in a study of cytomegalovirus exposure and HLA in healthy donors listed by TCRdb under 2017. Library construction relied on the immunoSEQ multiplex PCR assay. The multiplex PCR relied on a mix of 60 forward primers for TCR Vbeta segments and 13 reverse primers for TCR Jbeta segments. This is the immuneACCESS table as TCRdb keeps it, with only in-frame sequences that have V and J called. A part of the clones is gone; compared with another copy, unresolved V genes explain less than half, and the rest is unexplained. The sample table holds 100,000 to 150,000 clones, of which about 80% were seen once. The ten largest make up more than 3% of the sample. Sequences were obtained from PBMCs. All receptors come from a middle-aged man in good health and CMV-seronegative.

This sequence joins TRBV5-1 and TRBJ2-2, with 7 nucleotides matching TRBD1. CDR1 SGHRS and CDR2 YFSETQ come from the germline V gene. The CDR3 spans 18 residues. The V segment lost 3 bases and the J segment 5 bases; nucleotides outside the gene matches: 16. DNA for the CDR3: TGCGCCAGCAGCTACACCGGGACAGCGATGGGTGGAACCGGGGAGCTGTTTTTT. It specifies CASSYTGTAMGGTGELFF.

The chain combines TRBV7-2 with TRBJ1-5; D not certain. The CDR3 is 15 amino acids. V was cut by 1 base and J by 4 bases, with 11 bases left in between. Per the germline V gene, CDR1 is SGHTA and CDR2 is FQGNSA. CDR3 nucleotide sequence: TGTGCCAGCAGCTTAGGAGCGGTTGGGAATCAGCCCCAGCATTTT. Amino acid sequence: CASSLGAVGNQPQHF.

This clone was seen only a few times. The chain couples TRBV19 to TRBJ1-5; maybe TRBD1 (5 bases). There are 14 residues in the CDR3. Between the trimmed V and J ends, which lost 3 bases and 4 bases, there was a span of 10 bases. Germline CDR1 LNHDA, CDR2 SQIVND (reference sequence). CDR3 sequence: CASSIADSNQPQHF. CDR3 DNA sequence: TGTGCCAGTAGTATCGCTGACAGTAATCAGCCCCAGCATTTT.

This chain connects TRBV11-2 to TRBJ2-1, with TRBD2 matching 7 bases. The trim removed 1 base at V and 5 bases at J, leaving 8 bases unmatched. Germline lookup yields CDR1 SGHAT and CDR2 FQNNGV. The CDR3 is 16 amino acids. CDR3 in amino acids: CASSLASGLGNNEQFF. Here the CDR3 DNA reads TGTGCCAGCAGCTTAGCTAGCGGACTAGGAAACAATGAGCAGTTCTTC.

V gene TRBV6-4 combines with J gene TRBJ1-6; tentative D call: TRBD1 (5 bases). This CDR3 is 15 amino acids long. CDR1 MRHNA and CDR2 SNTAGT come from the germline V gene. V lost 2 bases and J lost 7, with 12 bases in between. The CDR3 protein is CASSDETEENSPLHF. CDR3 nucleotide sequence: TGTGCCAGCAGTGACGAGACAGAGGAGAATTCACCCCTCCACTTT.

V is TRBV2 and J is TRBJ1-6; 9 bases are a match to TRBD1. V lost 8 bases and J lost 8; bases outside the gene matches: 7. In germline, CDR1 is SNHLY, CDR2 FYNNEI. The length of the CDR3 is 14 residues. CDR3 sequence: CASAPGQGYSPLHF. The CDR3 nucleotides are TGTGCCAGCGCTCCGGGACAGGGCTATTCACCCCTCCACTTT.

The chain links TRBV10-3 to TRBJ2-1; 8 bases agree with TRBD2. This CDR3 has 17 residues. Germline V CDR1 and CDR2: ENHRY, SYGVKD. V lost 0 bases to trimming and J lost 0 bases; unmatched junction nucleotides: 4. CDR3 region: CAISESRSGSSYNEQFF. Written as DNA, the CDR3 is TGTGCCATCAGTGAGTCGAGAAGCGGGAGCTCCTACAATGAGCAGTTCTTC.

The J gene is TRBJ1-3, the V gene TRBV7-3; D perhaps matches TRBD1 (5 bases). V was clipped by 1 base and J by 0 bases, with 10 bases between them. In germline, CDR1 is SGHTA, CDR2 FQGTGA. This CDR3 contains 16 residues. The CDR3 region has the DNA TGTGCCAGCAGCTTAAAACCCCAGGGCTCTGGAAACACCATATATTTT. It codes for CASSLKPQGSGNTIYF. The entire variable domain, with the rest obtained from reference TRBV7-3 and TRBJ1-3, is as follows: GAGVSQTPSNKVTEKGKYVELRCDPISGHTALYWYRQSLGQGPEFLIYFQGTGAADDSGLPNDRFFAVRPEGSVSTLKIQRTERGDSAVYLCASSLKPQGSGNTIYFGEGSWLTVV.

The CDR3, as DNA: TGTGCCACACAGAAGGACCGACAGGGGCCAGAGACCCAGTACTTC. As protein: CATQKDRQGPETQYF. The V and J genes are TRBV2 and TRBJ2-5, with 8 bases aligning to TRBD1. CDR3 length equals 15 residues. Germline CDR1 reads SNHLY; CDR2 reads FYNNEI. V trimming: 10 bases; J trimming: 4 bases; junction bases outside the gene matches: 14.